The rows below give T cell receptor beta chains drawn from one sample of a study of human T cells and chemical hapten exposure. TCRdb re-called the RACE reads through MiXCR, storing one row per CDR3 protein. Of approximately 370,000 distinct CDR3 sequences in the sample, roughly 6% were seen once. Sequencing used whole blood, obtained in connection with sensitization to the hapten diphenylcyclopropenone (DPC). The source of these receptors is a woman aged 18-35 years with alopecia areata. Some clones in this sample may be carry-over from other donors' samples. CDR3s include the opening cysteine and the closing phenylalanine or tryptophan. The D gene is left open where the match is weak. Only part of the rows carry a size: once, few, many, or a class if the clone is expanded.

J | V | size | length | D | CDR3 | DNA
TRBJ2-6 | TRBV7-6 | - | 17 | - | CASSLLYERSGANVLTF | TGTGCCAGCAGCTTATTATACGAGCGCTCTGGGGCCAACGTCCTGACTTTC
TRBJ1-1 | TRBV7-3 | many | 13 | - | CASSLSFATEAFF | TGTGCCAGCAGCTTAAGTTTTGCCACTGAAGCTTTCTTT
TRBJ2-2 | TRBV7-9 | few | 15 | - | CASSRRNSNTGELFF | TGTGCCAGCAGCCGACGGAATTCGAACACCGGGGAGCTGTTTTTT
TRBJ1-5 | TRBV4-1 | - | 16 | - | CASSQDYPSYNQPQHF | TGCGCCAGCAGCCAAGATTATCCATCCTACAATCAGCCCCAGCATTTT
TRBJ2-5 | TRBV29-1 | many | 14 | - | CSVPKPTDQETQYF | TGCAGCGTCCCGAAGCCGACAGATCAAGAGACCCAGTACTTC
TRBJ1-1 | TRBV3-1 | - | 14 | - | CASRMTGLNTEAFF | TGTGCCAGCAGAATGACAGGCTTGAACACTGAAGCTTTCTTT
TRBJ2-5 | TRBV3-1 | many | 15 | TRBD1 | CASSHDTGGVETQYF | TGTGCCAGCAGCCATGATACAGGGGGAGTAGAGACCCAGTACTTC
TRBJ2-7 | TRBV20-1 | many | 14 | - | CSGRGQGMRDEQYF | TGCAGCGGGCGAGGGCAGGGGATGCGGGACGAGCAGTACTTC
TRBJ1-5 | TRBV7-2 | many | 18 | TRBD1 | CASSLKSNGQGSNQPQHF | TGTGCCAGCAGCTTAAAGTCAAATGGACAGGGAAGCAATCAGCCCCAGCATTTT
TRBJ1-5 | TRBV27 | - | 15 | TRBD1 | CASSSGTGGDQPQHF | TGTGCCAGCAGCTCAGGGACAGGGGGCGACCAGCCCCAGCATTTT
TRBJ2-2 | TRBV6-1 | - | 19 | TRBD2 | CASSRLPKGRGIGAGELFF | TGTGCCAGCAGCCGCCTCCCGAAGGGGCGGGGGATTGGAGCCGGGGAGCTGTTTTTT
TRBJ2-3 | TRBV4-1 | few | 15 | TRBD2 | CASSQGGDLTDTQYF | TGCGCCAGCAGCCAGGGAGGGGATCTCACAGATACGCAGTATTTT
TRBJ2-5 | TRBV7-2 | - | 14 | - | CASSPGFGGETQYF | TGTGCCAGCAGCCCCGGTTTCGGGGGAGAGACCCAGTACTTC
TRBJ1-2 | TRBV2 | many | 10 | - | CASSEGGYTF | TGTGCCAGCAGTGAAGGCGGCTACACCTTC
TRBJ2-5 | TRBV7-2 | - | 13 | TRBD1 | CASSLGDRETQYF | TGTGCCAGCAGCTTGGGGGACAGAGAGACCCAGTACTTC
TRBJ1-2 | TRBV5-6 | few | 12 | - | CASSPDNNGYTF | TGTGCCAGCAGCCCAGACAACAATGGCTACACCTTC
TRBJ2-3 | TRBV5-6 | few | 13 | - | CASSRDQADTQYF | TGTGCCAGCAGCCGGGACCAGGCAGATACGCAGTATTTT
TRBJ2-6 | TRBV28 | - | 16 | - | CASSTPGRSGANVLTF | TGTGCCAGCAGTACACCGGGCCGCTCTGGGGCCAACGTCCTGACTTTC
TRBJ1-4 | TRBV7-2 | few | 15 | - | CASSLVEGGDEKLFF | TGTGCCAGCAGCTTAGTCGAGGGGGGGGACGAAAAACTGTTTTTT
TRBJ2-2 | TRBV12-3/TRBV12-4 | few | 15 | TRBD1 | CASSLSGTGPGELFF | TGTGCCAGCAGTCTCTCCGGGACAGGGCCCGGGGAGCTGTTTTTT
TRBJ1-3 | TRBV4-1 | few | 14 | - | CASSGQSIRNTIYF | TGCGCCAGCAGTGGGCAGTCCATAAGAAACACCATATATTTT
TRBJ2-3 | TRBV29-1 | many | 14 | - | CSVEEAGMTDTQYF | TGCAGCGTTGAAGAGGCAGGGATGACAGATACGCAGTATTTT
TRBJ2-7 | TRBV27 | many | 15 | - | CASSLKQSYTYEQYF | TGTGCCAGCAGTTTAAAACAGTCATATACCTACGAGCAGTACTTC
TRBJ2-1 | TRBV2 | few | 13 | - | CASKGGGYNEQFF | TGTGCCAGCAAGGGGGGGGGCTACAATGAGCAGTTCTTC
TRBJ1-2 | TRBV27 | - | 15 | - | CASSYTGSSFYGYTF | TGTGCCAGCAGTTACACAGGGTCGTCTTTTTATGGCTACACCTTC
TRBJ1-4 | TRBV6-1 | many | 13 | - | CASRWDHNEKLFF | TGTGCCAGCAGGTGGGATCACAATGAAAAACTGTTTTTT
TRBJ1-2 | TRBV6-1 | - | 15 | TRBD1 | CASSEYGTGGDGYTF | TGTGCCAGCAGTGAATATGGGACAGGGGGCGATGGCTACACCTTC